This TCR beta chain is drawn from a study of CD8 T cells in ankylosing spondylitis. General study results and limits: Within matched ankylosing spondylitis synovial fluid, disease-linked clones were reportedly significantly enriched. Blood from ankylosing spondylitis patients appeared to carry a characteristic eight-variant TCR beta motif.

As regards this clonotype: Antigen specificity is unknown.

Germline CDR1 reads SGHRS; CDR2 reads YFSETQ. The CDR3 runs to 15 residues. V was clipped by 0 bases and J by 4 bases, with 13 bases between them. TCRdb passed the 5' RACE reads through MiXCR, listing each CDR3 protein once. The sample records 290,000 or so distinct CDR3 sequences, less than 25% being singletons. The rearrangement joins TRBV5-1 to TRBJ1-2; D gene ambiguous. The specimen was blood, either unsorted or a sorted T cell fraction (not recorded which). The origin of this receptor is a female donor with ankylosing spondylitis or in good health (not recorded which). CDR3: CASSLDRKDGYGYTF. CDR3 bases: TGCGCCAGCAGCTTGGATAGGAAAGACGGCTATGGCTACACCTTC.